This TCR beta chain was sequenced for a study of graft-versus-host responses after intestinal transplantation. Across the whole study: Following induction with anti-thymocyte globulin, all recipients were given tacrolimus and steroids for about 3 years.

Profiling relied on immunoSEQ multiplex PCR, and the TCRdb table lists in-frame clones only, not all of them. In the table there are 12,000 to 15,000 clones, roughly a third of which are singletons. Overall study findings and caveats: Early after transplant, HvG declines were associated with peak levels of circulating GvH clones. GvH clones detected in recipient marrow included some appearing first in ileum or blood.

Material: alloreactive CD4+ T cells from a mixed lymphocyte reaction culture, obtained before intestinal transplant. Documented subset: CFSE-low proliferating T cells sorted from roughly 6-day pre-transplant mixed lymphocyte reaction (GvH or HvG direction). The origin of this receptor is a human patient who received an intestinal transplant.

The CDR3 reads CASSYRDGEAFF. DNA for the CDR3: TGTGCCAGCAGTTACCGGGACGGTGAAGCTTTCTTT. V is TRBV6-9 and J is TRBJ1-1; possible D gene TRBD1, 5 bases. V shed 3 bases and J shed 7 bases, with 9 bases lying between them. Germline lookup yields CDR1 MNHGY and CDR2 SVAAGI. CDR3 size: 12 residues.